This TCR beta chain stems from a study of Graves' ophthalmopathy and Graves' hyperthyroidism. Study in general: Samples of peripheral blood were obtained at initial diagnosis, prior to treatment of any kind.

RNA transcripts yielded amplified TCR beta CDR3 regions. RT-PCR in the first round used HTBI primers; a second-round multiplex PCR followed. TCRdb ran MiXCR on the multiplex PCR reads and lists one entry per CDR3 protein. This repertoire shows 170,000 or so distinct CDR3 sequences, around two fifths found once; its top ten account for less than 6%. V dropped 4 bases and J dropped 5; count of bases not matched to a gene: 6. CDR3 length: 15 amino acids. Germline CDR1 is DFQATT and CDR2 is SNEGSKA (reference sequence). This clonotype was seen at least ten times. Disease in donors with ophthalmopathy had moderate-to-severe activity, CAS ≥3, NOSPECS ≥4 and under 3 months' duration.

The sample was peripheral blood. The TCR originated in a woman aged 40-49 years with Graves' ophthalmopathy. This chain uses TRBV20-1 with TRBJ2-5; TRBD2 aligns across 14 bases. The DNA of the CDR3 is TGCAGTGCTACCGCCAGACTAGCGGGGGGGGAGACCCAGTACTTC. The encoded protein is CSATARLAGGETQYF.